Listed below are T cell receptor beta chains from one sample, sequenced in a study of blood T cell repertoires in COVID-19. Method: immunoSEQ multiplex PCR; TCRdb's copy keeps in-frame clones and lacks some. Of 80,000 to 85,000 clones detected, 84% appear once; the ten largest clones hold roughly 14%. The specimen was peripheral blood. The origin of the receptors is a human donor in a cohort sampled during active COVID-19. CDR3s include the opening cysteine and the closing phenylalanine or tryptophan. A D gene is named only where the DNA matches it firmly. A clone size is listed for some rows: how often the clone was seen (once, few, many), or a class if it is expanded.

TRBJ2-3 19 TRBD2 TRBV13 . CASSPGWGTSGGSTDTQYF TGTGCCAGCAGCCCGGGATGGGGGACTAGCGGGGGTAGCACAGATACGCAGTATTTT
TRBJ1-2 18 . TRBV4-1 . CASSQGVQSRTANYGYTF TGCGCCAGCAGCCAAGGCGTACAGTCTAGGACAGCGAACTATGGCTACACCTTC
TRBJ1-5 12 . TRBV5-6 few CASSLARQPQHF TGTGCCAGCAGCTTGGCCAGGCAGCCCCAGCATTTT
TRBJ2-7 15 TRBD2 TRBV10-3 . CAISSGTSVVVEQYF TGTGCCATCAGTTCCGGGACTAGCGTCGTTGTCGAGCAGTACTTC
TRBJ1-6 15 TRBD1 TRBV7-9 . CASSSGQGKVSPLHF TGTGCCAGCAGCTCGGGACAGGGGAAAGTTTCACCCCTCCACTTT
TRBJ1-6 14 . TRBV5-1 . CASSPGRIYSPLHF TGCGCCAGCAGCCCCGGGAGAATATATTCACCCCTCCACTTT
TRBJ2-3 15 TRBD2 TRBV6-2/TRBV6-3 . CASSNQRGVRDTQYF TGTGCCAGCAGCAACCAGCGGGGGGTCAGGGATACGCAGTATTTT
TRBJ2-3 13 . TRBV11-1 . CASSPLGADTQYF TGTGCCAGCAGCCCCCTAGGGGCAGATACGCAGTATTTT
TRBJ1-4 16 TRBD1 TRBV5-8 . CASNLPGQGSIEKLFF TGTGCCAGCAACTTACCGGGACAGGGTTCGATTGAAAAACTGTTTTTT
TRBJ2-2 18 . TRBV6-1 . CASSESSGLAIVTGELFF TGTGCCAGCAGTGAATCTAGTGGGCTAGCGATAGTCACCGGGGAGCTGTTTTTT
TRBJ1-1 15 . TRBV5-4 . CASSSEQGRYTEAFF TGTGCCAGCAGCTCCGAACAGGGACGTTACACTGAAGCTTTCTTT
TRBJ1-2 15 . TRBV3-1/TRBV3-2 . CASSQAATSGYGYTF TGTGCCAGCAGCCAAGCGGCCACCTCGGGCTATGGCTACACCTTC
TRBJ1-5 15 . TRBV6-1 few CASSEALRSGQPQHF TGTGCCAGCAGTGAAGCGCTAAGGTCGGGTCAGCCCCAGCATTTT
TRBJ1-6 15 . TRBV5-1 . CASSFLAGGSSPLHF TGCGCCAGCAGCTTCTTGGCCGGGGGATCTTCACCCCTCCACTTT
TRBJ2-3 20 TRBD2 TRBV6-1 . CASSATLLAGATSTSDTQYF TGTGCCAGCAGTGCCACTCTACTAGCGGGGGCCACATCTACTTCGGATACGCAGTATTTT
TRBJ1-2 14 TRBD1 TRBV6-4 . CASSETTGGRGYTF TGTGCCAGCAGTGAGACAACAGGGGGTCGGGGCTACACCTTC
TRBJ2-3 15 TRBD2 TRBV6-5 . CASTLTSGGPDTQYF TGTGCCAGCACCCTAACTAGCGGGGGGCCAGATACGCAGTATTTT
TRBJ1-6 14 TRBD1 TRBV7-8 . CASSSGQGYSPLHF TGTGCCAGCAGCTCAGGACAGGGCTATTCACCCCTCCACTTT
TRBJ1-2 15 TRBD1 TRBV19 . CASSIGQGGSYGYTF TGTGCCAGTAGTATAGGACAGGGCGGAAGCTATGGCTACACCTTC
TRBJ2-7 14 . TRBV10-1 . CASSQGWVVVEQYF TGCGCCAGCAGTCAGGGATGGGTGGTTGTGGAGCAGTACTTC
TRBJ2-1 14 . TRBV4-2 . CASSQDRSTNEQFF TGTGCCAGCAGCCAAGATCGGTCAACCAATGAGCAGTTCTTC
TRBJ2-1 12 TRBD2 TRBV2 once CATKWGEGEQFF TGTGCCACAAAGTGGGGGGAGGGAGAGCAGTTCTTC
TRBJ1-5 12 . TRBV5-1 . CASLYSNQPQHF TGCGCCAGCCTATATAGCAATCAGCCCCAGCATTTT
TRBJ2-3 13 TRBD1 TRBV5-4 . CASSLQGGDTQYF TGTGCCAGCAGCTTACAGGGGGGAGATACGCAGTATTTT
TRBJ2-5 16 . TRBV5-1 . CASSPTGGVRQETQYF TGCGCCAGCAGCCCGACTGGCGGGGTCCGCCAAGAGACCCAGTACTTC
TRBJ2-1 18 TRBD2 TRBV4-2 . CASSQSGGVSGPPNEQFF TGTGCCAGCAGCCAATCAGGAGGGGTTAGCGGGCCCCCCAATGAGCAGTTCTTC
TRBJ2-3 15 . TRBV7-3 . CASSLSPRSTDTQYF TGTGCCAGCAGCTTAAGCCCGAGAAGCACAGATACGCAGTATTTT
TRBJ2-2 15 . TRBV9 . CASSVTSGAGWELFF TGTGCCAGCAGCGTAACGAGTGGTGCGGGCTGGGAGCTGTTTTTT
TRBJ2-2 11 . TRBV5-4 once CASSFSGELFF TGTGCCAGCAGCTTCTCCGGGGAGCTGTTTTTT
TRBJ2-7 11 . TRBV29-1 . CSVEDEAEQYF TGCAGCGTTGAAGATGAGGCTGAGCAGTACTTC
TRBJ2-1 12 . TRBV7-8 few CASSSRRSEQFF TGTGCCAGCAGCTCCCGACGGAGTGAGCAGTTCTTC
TRBJ2-5 13 . TRBV2 once CASHLAPQETQYF TGTGCCAGCCATCTAGCACCGCAAGAGACCCAGTACTTC
TRBJ1-1 13 . TRBV5-1 . CASSPAGNTEAFF TGCGCCAGCAGCCCGGCGGGGAACACTGAAGCTTTCTTT
TRBJ2-6 19 TRBD1 TRBV18 . CASSKKTGDGDSGANVLTF TGTGCCAGCTCAAAGAAAACAGGGGATGGGGACTCTGGGGCCAACGTCCTGACTTTC
TRBJ2-1 15 . TRBV3-1/TRBV3-2 . CASSHEPGLRHEQFF TGTGCCAGCAGCCACGAACCGGGACTGCGGCATGAGCAGTTCTTC
TRBJ2-1 15 TRBD1 TRBV5-5 . CASSEGQGSYNEQFF TGTGCCAGCAGCGAAGGACAGGGCTCCTACAATGAGCAGTTCTTC
TRBJ2-7 16 TRBD2 TRBV10-3 . CAISESISGGSYEQYF TGTGCCATCAGTGAGTCGATTAGCGGGGGGTCCTACGAGCAGTACTTC
TRBJ1-5 15 . TRBV19 . CASRTTRNSNQPQHF TGTGCCAGTAGGACGACACGGAATAGCAATCAGCCCCAGCATTTT
TRBJ1-2 14 TRBD1 TRBV6-5 . CASSPTGTNYGYTF TGTGCCAGCAGCCCGACAGGGACTAACTATGGCTACACCTTC
TRBJ2-7 16 TRBD1 TRBV7-9 . CASSTGEGTGGYEQYF TGTGCCAGCAGCACTGGTGAGGGGACAGGAGGATACGAGCAGTACTTC
TRBJ2-2 16 . TRBV11-3 . CASSLRGGTHTGELFF TGTGCCAGCAGCTTAAGGGGGGGCACTCACACCGGGGAGCTGTTTTTT
TRBJ1-4 13 TRBD1 TRBV29-1 . CSVGGTGIGKLFF TGCAGCGTTGGGGGGACAGGAATAGGTAAACTGTTTTTT
TRBJ1-3 14 . TRBV3-1/TRBV3-2 . CASSQAGSGNTIYF TGTGCCAGCAGCCAAGCAGGGTCTGGAAACACCATATATTTT